This T cell receptor (beta chain) was profiled in a study of T cells after yellow fever vaccination. This CDR3 is built from 13 residues. Looked up from germline, CDR1 is WSHSY and CDR2 is SAAADI. The V end was cut by 5 bases, the J end by 4 bases, with 11 bases between. Using its own MiXCR run on the 5' RACE reads, TCRdb lists one record per CDR3 protein. Here the sample spans roughly 340,000 distinct CDR3 sequences, 8.7% being singletons. Study findings and constraints: Once the booster was given, most primary-vaccination clones reappeared, at just under 98% for CD4 and 85% to 90% for CD8.

In this sample, this clonotype turned up a few times. Its antigen is not identified. This material consisted of PBMCs, taken on the day of the first yellow fever vaccination. The gene calls are TRBV10-2 and TRBJ1-1; D is undetermined. The sequence came from a man in his late teens or twenties who received the YFV17D yellow fever vaccine. The CDR3 DNA is TGCGCCAGCAGTCGGGGTGGTACCACTGAAGCTTTCTTT. Its translation is CASSRGGTTEAFF.